This T cell receptor beta chain originates from a study of cytomegalovirus exposure and HLA in healthy donors. CDR1 is SGHTA and CDR2 is FQGTGA in the germline V gene. V lost 3 bases, J lost 4 bases, and 1 base stayed unmatched. The CDR3 is 13 amino acids. Study observations and caveats: Later analysis associated a missense DCLRE1C variant with TCR beta V- and J-gene trimming.

The PCR employed 60 Vbeta primers together with 13 Jbeta primers. TCRdb's copy holds only in-frame clones and misses some; the assay was immunoSEQ multiplex PCR. Altogether around 150,000 clones are present, around nine tenths being singletons, with the ten largest covering 5.2%. On this clone: What it recognizes is unknown.

The rearrangement uses TRBV7-3 and TRBJ2-3; 7 bases align to TRBD1. Sequencing was carried out using PBMCs. This TCR came from a woman in her twenties or thirties in good health and CMV-seronegative. For the CDR3, the DNA is TGTGCCAGCAGCTTTACAGGGGCAGATACGCAGTATTTT. Its protein product is CASSFTGADTQYF.